This TCR beta chain is from a study of human T cells and chemical hapten exposure. Across the study: Patients, predominantly female, presented with alopecia areata, totalis or universalis.

The library labeled individual cDNA molecules by adding unique molecular identifiers to them. Methods used by the authors: Sample TCR counts, which ranged from 23,224 to 690,600, had a median of around 96,000. TCRdb processed the RACE reads anew with MiXCR; each CDR3 protein has one entry. TCRdb, rather than the study authors, made the V and J calls. In the table there are tens of thousands of distinct CDR3 sequences, more than 9% of which are singletons. V gave up 7 bases and J gave up 6 bases, with 23 bases separating them. The CDR3 runs to 16 residues. Germline-derived CDR1 and CDR2 are SGHAT and FQNNGV. Time point specified: pre-sensitization, week 0. The treatment: therapeutic diphenylcyclopropenone sensitization with weekly scalp DPC. The sample holds a few counts of this clonotype. Antigen: not known. General study results and limits: PT1 expanded TCR counts and patch test score correlated positively.

The sample here was whole blood, taken in connection with sensitization to the hapten diphenylcyclopropenone (DPC). This TCR came from a man aged 30 to 45 with alopecia areata. Some clones in this sample may be carry-over from other donors' samples. V gene TRBV11-2 combines with J gene TRBJ2-3; D might be TRBD1 (6 bases). The CDR3 reads CASMLGPTGRGDTQYF. The CDR3 DNA reads as TGTGCCAGCATGTTGGGGCCGACAGGACGAGGGGATACGCAGTATTTT.